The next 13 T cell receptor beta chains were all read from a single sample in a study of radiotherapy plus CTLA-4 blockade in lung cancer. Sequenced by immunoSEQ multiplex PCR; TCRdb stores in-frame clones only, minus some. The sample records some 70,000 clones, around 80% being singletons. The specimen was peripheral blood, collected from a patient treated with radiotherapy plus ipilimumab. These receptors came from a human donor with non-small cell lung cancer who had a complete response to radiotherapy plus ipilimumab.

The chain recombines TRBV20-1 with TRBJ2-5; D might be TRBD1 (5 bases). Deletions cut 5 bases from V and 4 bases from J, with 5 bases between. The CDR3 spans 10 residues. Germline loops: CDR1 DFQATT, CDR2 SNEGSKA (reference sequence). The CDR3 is CSAQGETQYF. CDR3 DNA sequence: TGCAGTGCTCAGGGAGAGACCCAGTACTTC.

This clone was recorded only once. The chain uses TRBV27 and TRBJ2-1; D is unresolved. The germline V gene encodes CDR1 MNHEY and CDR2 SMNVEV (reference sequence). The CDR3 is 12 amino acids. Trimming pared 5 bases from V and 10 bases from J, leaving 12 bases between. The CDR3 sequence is CASSPLGPEQFF. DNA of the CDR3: TGTGCCAGCAGTCCCCTTGGACCCGAGCAGTTCTTC.

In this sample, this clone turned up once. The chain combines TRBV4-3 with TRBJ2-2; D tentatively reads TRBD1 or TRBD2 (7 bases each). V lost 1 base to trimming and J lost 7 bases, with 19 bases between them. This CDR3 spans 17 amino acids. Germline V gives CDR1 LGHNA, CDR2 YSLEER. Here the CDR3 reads CASSQGSRSRGGGELFF. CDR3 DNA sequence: TGCGCCAGCAGCCAAGGAAGTCGGAGCAGGGGGGGCGGGGAGCTGTTTTTT.

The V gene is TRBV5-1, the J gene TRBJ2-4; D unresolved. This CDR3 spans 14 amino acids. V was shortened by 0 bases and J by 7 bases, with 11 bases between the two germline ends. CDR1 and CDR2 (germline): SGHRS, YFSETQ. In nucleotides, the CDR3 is TGCGCCAGCAGCTTGGGGTCGGACCCCAACATTCAGTACTTC. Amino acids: CASSLGSDPNIQYF.

In nucleotides, the CDR3 is TGTGCCACCATCTCAGTCGTGGCTAGCGGGATTCCGGATGAGCAGTTCTTC. Its translation is CATISVVASGIPDEQFF. The chain carries TRBV15 and TRBJ2-1; TRBD2 matches at 9 bases. The length of the CDR3 is 17 residues. The trim removed 7 bases at V and 8 bases at J, leaving 18 bases unmatched. Germline V gene sequence: CDR1 LNHNV, CDR2 YYDKDF (reference sequence).

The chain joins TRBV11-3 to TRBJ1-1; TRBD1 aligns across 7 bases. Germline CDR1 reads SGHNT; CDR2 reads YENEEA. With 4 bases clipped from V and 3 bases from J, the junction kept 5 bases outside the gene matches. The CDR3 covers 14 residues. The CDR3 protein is CASSSVTGDTEAFF. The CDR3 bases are TGTGCCAGCAGCTCCGTTACAGGGGACACTGAAGCTTTCTTT.

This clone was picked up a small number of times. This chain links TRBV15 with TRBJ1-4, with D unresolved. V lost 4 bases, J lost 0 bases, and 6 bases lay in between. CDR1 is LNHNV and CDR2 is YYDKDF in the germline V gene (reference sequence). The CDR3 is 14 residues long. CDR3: CATSKTPTNEKLFF. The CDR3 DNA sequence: TGTGCCACCAGCAAGACCCCAACTAATGAAAAACTGTTTTTT. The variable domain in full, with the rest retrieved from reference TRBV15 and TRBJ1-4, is DAMVIQNPRYQVTQFGKPVTLSCSQTLNHNVMYWYQQKSSQAPKLLFHYYDKDFNNEADTPDNFQSRRPNTSFCFLDIRSPGLGDTAMYLCATSKTPTNEKLFFGSGTQLSVL.

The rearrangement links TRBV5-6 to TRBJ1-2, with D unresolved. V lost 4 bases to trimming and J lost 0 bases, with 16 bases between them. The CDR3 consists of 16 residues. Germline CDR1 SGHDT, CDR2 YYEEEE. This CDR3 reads CASSHGRWVANYGYTF. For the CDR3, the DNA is TGTGCCAGCAGCCATGGACGGTGGGTGGCTAACTATGGCTACACCTTC.

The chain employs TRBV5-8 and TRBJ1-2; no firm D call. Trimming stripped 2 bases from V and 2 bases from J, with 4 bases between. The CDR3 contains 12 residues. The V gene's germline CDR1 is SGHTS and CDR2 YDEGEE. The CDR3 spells CASSLRNYGYTF. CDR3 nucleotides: TGTGCCAGCAGCTTACGGAACTATGGCTACACCTTC.

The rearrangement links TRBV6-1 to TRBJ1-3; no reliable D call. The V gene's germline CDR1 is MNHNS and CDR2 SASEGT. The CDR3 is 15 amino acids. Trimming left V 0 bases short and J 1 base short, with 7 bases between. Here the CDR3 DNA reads TGTGCCAGCAGTGAAGCGAGCAGGTCTGGAAACACCATATATTTT. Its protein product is CASSEASRSGNTIYF.

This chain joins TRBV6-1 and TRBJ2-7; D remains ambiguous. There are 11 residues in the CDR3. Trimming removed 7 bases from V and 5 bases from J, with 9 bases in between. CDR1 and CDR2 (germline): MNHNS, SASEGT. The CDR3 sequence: CASKSYDEQYF. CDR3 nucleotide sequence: TGTGCCAGCAAAAGTTACGACGAGCAGTACTTC.

The CDR3 DNA follows: TGTGCCACCGGGGGGGCGGGGGTAGGTGAGCAGTTCTTC. The encoded protein is CATGGAGVGEQFF. The rearrangement uses TRBV27 and TRBJ2-1; 8 positions match TRBD2. The CDR3 is made up of 13 amino acids. The J segment lost 9 bases and the V segment lost 10 bases, leaving 11 bases of the junction unmatched. CDR1 is MNHEY and CDR2 is SMNVEV in the germline V gene (reference sequence).

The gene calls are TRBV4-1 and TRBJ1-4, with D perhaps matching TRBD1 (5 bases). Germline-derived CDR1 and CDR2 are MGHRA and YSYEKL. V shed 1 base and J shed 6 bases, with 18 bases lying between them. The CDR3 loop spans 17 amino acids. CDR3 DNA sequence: TGCGCCAGCAGCCAAGTCTGGCGGGACCTGAGTTATGAAAAACTGTTTTTT. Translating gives CASSQVWRDLSYEKLFF.